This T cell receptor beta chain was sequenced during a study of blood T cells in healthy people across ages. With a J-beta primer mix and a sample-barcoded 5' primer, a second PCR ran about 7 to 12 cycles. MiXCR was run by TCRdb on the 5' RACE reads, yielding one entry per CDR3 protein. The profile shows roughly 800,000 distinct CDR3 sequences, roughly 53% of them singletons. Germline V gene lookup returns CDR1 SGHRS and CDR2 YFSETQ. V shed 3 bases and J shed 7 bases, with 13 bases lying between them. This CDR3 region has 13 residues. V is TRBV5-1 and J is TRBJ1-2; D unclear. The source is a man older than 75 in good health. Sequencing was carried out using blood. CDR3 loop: CASSSNSVGGYTF. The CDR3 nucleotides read TGCGCCAGCAGCTCAAACAGTGTGGGTGGCTACACCTTC.